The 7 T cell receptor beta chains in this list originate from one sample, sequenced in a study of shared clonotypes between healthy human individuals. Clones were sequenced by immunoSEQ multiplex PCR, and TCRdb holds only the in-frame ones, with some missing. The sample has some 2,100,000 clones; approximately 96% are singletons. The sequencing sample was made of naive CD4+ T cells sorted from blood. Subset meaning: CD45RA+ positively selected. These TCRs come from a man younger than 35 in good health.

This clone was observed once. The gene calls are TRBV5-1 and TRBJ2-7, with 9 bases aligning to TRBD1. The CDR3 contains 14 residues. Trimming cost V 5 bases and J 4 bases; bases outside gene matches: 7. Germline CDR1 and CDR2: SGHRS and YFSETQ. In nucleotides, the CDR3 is TGCGCCAGCAGTGTATGGGACAGGGTTTACGAGCAGTACTTC. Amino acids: CASSVWDRVYEQYF.

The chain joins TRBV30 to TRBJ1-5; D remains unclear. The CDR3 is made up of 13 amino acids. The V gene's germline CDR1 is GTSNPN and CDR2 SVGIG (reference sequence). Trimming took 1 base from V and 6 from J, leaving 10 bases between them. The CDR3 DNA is TGTGCCTGGAGTGGGCAGCCTTTTCAGCCCCAGCATTTT. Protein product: CAWSGQPFQPQHF.

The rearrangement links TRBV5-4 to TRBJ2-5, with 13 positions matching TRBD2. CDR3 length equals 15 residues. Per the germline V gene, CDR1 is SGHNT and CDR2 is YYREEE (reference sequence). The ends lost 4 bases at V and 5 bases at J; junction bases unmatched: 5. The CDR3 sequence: CASSEGLAGEETQYF. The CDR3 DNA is TGTGCCAGCAGCGAAGGACTAGCGGGAGAGGAGACCCAGTACTTC. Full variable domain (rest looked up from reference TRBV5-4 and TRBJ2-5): ETGVTQSPTHLIKTRGQQVTLRCSSQSGHNTVSWYQQALGQGPQFIFQYYREEENGRGNFPPRFSGLQFPNYSSELNVNALELDDSALYLCASSEGLAGEETQYFGPGTRLLVL.

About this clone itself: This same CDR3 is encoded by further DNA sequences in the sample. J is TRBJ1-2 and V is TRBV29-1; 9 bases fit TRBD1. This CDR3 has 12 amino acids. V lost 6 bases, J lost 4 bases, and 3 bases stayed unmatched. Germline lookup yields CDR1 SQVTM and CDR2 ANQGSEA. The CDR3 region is CSVGQGGYGYTF. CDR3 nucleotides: TGCAGCGTGGGACAGGGCGGCTATGGCTACACCTTC.

The DNA of the CDR3 is TGCGCCAGCAGCCAAGATTGGACTAGCGGGAGCCCTCCTCAGGAGCAGTACTTC. It yields the protein CASSQDWTSGSPPQEQYF. J is TRBJ2-7 and V is TRBV4-3, with TRBD2 matching over 13 bases. CDR1 is LGHNA and CDR2 is YSLEER in the germline V gene. The ends lost 0 bases at V and 7 bases at J; junction bases unmatched: 12. The CDR3 has 18 amino acids.

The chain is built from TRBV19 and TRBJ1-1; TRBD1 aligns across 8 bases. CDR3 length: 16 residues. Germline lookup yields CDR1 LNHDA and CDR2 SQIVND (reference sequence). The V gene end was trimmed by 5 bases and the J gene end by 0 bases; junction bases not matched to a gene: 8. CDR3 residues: CASSSTGAIMNTEAFF. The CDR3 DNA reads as TGTGCCAGTAGTTCGACAGGGGCGATCATGAACACTGAAGCTTTCTTT.

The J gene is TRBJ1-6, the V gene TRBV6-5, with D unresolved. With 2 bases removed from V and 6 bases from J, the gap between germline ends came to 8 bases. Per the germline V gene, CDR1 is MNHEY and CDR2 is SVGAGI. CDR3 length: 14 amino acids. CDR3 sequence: CASSYALANSPLHF. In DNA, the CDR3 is TGTGCCAGCAGTTACGCCCTAGCTAATTCACCCCTCCACTTT.